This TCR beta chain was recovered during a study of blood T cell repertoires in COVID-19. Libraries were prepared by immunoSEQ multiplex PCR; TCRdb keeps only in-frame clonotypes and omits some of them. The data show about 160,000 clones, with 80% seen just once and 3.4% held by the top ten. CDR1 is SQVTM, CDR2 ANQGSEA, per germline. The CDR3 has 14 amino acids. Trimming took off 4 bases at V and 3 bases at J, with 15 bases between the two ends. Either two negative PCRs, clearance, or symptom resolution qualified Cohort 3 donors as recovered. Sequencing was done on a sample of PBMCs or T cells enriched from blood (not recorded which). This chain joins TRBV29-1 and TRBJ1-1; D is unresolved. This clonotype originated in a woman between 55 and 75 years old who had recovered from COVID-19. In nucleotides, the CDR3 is TGCAGCGTTGCTGGGAGGATATCGGACACTGAAGCTTTCTTT. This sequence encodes CSVAGRISDTEAFF.